In this sample, the clone carrying this T cell receptor (beta chain) turned up many times. Researchers prepared the TCRbeta library using unique molecular identifiers, the study reports. TCRdb reprocessed the PCR reads with MiXCR, giving one entry per CDR3 protein. The sample shows a few hundred thousand distinct CDR3 sequences, about a tenth of them seen only once. This sample was included in a study of T-cell reconstitution after alpha-beta-depleted transplantation in children. The CDR3 covers 13 residues. The V and J ends lost 2 bases and 5 bases respectively, with 10 bases between them. In germline, CDR1 is MNHEY, CDR2 SVGEGT.

The input for sequencing was PBMCs from the stem cell graft donor, taken from the stem cell graft. The source of this sequence is a human donor who donated a stem cell graft to a child with acute myeloid leukemia. The gene calls are TRBV6-2 or TRBV6-3 and TRBJ2-7; D gene unclear. CDR3 DNA: TGTGCCAGCAGTTACGTAGGGCGCGACGAGCAGTACTTC. Amino acid sequence: CASSYVGRDEQYF.